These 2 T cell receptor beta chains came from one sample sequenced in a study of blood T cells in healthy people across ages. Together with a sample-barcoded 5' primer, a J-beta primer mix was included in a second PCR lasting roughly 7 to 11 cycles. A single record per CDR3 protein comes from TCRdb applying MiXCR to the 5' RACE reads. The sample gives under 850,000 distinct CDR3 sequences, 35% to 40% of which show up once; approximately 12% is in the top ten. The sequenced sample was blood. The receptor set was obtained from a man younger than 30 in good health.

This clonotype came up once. The CDR3, as DNA: TGTGCCAGCAGCTTATTCGGCGGTGGGGTCCCCTACAATGAGCAGTACTTC. Amino acid sequence: CASSLFGGGVPYNEQYF. The chain is built from TRBV7-9 and TRBJ2-7; D is uncertain. In germline, CDR1 is SEHNR, CDR2 FQNEAQ (reference sequence). CDR3 length equals 17 residues. Trimming took 2 bases from V and 7 from J, leaving 24 bases between them.

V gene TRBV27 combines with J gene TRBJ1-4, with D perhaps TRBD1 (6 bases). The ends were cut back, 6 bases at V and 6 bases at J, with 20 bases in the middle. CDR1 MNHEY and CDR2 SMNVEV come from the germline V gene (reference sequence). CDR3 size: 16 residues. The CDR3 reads CASRQSGGGLDEKLFF. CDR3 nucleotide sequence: TGTGCCAGCAGGCAATCTGGTGGGGGCTTGGATGAAAAACTGTTTTTT.